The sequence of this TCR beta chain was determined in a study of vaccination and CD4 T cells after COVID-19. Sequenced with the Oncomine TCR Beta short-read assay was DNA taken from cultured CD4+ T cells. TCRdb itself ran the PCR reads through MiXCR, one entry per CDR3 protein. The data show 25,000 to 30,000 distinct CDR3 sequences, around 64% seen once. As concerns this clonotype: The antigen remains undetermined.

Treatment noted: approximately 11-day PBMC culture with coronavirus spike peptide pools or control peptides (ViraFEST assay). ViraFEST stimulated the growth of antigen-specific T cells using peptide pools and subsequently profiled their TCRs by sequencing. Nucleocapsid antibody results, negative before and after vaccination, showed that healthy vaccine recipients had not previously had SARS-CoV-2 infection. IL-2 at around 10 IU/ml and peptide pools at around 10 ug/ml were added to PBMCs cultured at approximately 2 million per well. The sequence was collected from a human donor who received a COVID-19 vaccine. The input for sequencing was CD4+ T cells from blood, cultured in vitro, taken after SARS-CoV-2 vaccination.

This chain's CDR3 is CAISRTIGYMNTEAFF. CDR3 nucleotide sequence: TGTGCCATTTCCCGAACTATTGGTTACATGAACACTGAAGCTTTCTTT. The chain joins TRBV10-3 to TRBJ1-1; D is ambiguous. The germline gives CDR1 ENHRY, CDR2 SYGVKD. This CDR3 contains 16 residues. V lost 9 bases to trimming and J lost 0 bases, with 20 bases between them.